These 11 T cell receptor beta chains came from one sample sequenced in a study of blood T cells in healthy people across ages. A second roughly 7 to 12 cycle PCR used barcoded and J-beta primers. One entry per CDR3 protein results from TCRdb running MiXCR on the 5' RACE reads. The table shows fewer than 950,000 distinct CDR3 sequences, with about 48% occurring only once. The sequenced sample consisted of blood. All receptors come from a man at least 80 years old in good health.

V usage is TRBV5-1 and J usage is TRBJ2-4; D assignment may be TRBD1 or TRBD2 (5 bases each). The J call may be mistaken, given a closer DNA end match to TRBJ2-7. Germline V gives CDR1 SGHRS, CDR2 YFSETQ. This CDR3 region has 14 residues. Written as DNA, the CDR3 is TGCGCCAGCAGCCGAGGGACCACTCTCAGCGAGCAGTACTTC. Its translation is CASSRGTTLSEQYF.

V is TRBV20-1 and J is TRBJ2-6; perhaps D is TRBD1 or TRBD2 (5 bases each). CDR1 and CDR2 from the germline V gene are DFQATT and SNEGSKA (reference sequence). The CDR3 loop spans 15 amino acids. V gave up 0 bases and J gave up 3 bases, with 9 bases separating them. This CDR3 reads CSARDHGGGANVLTF. CDR3 bases: TGCAGTGCTAGAGATCATGGGGGTGGGGCCAACGTCCTGACTTTC.

This clonotype has just one count. V and J are TRBV6-1 and TRBJ2-7, with D possibly being TRBD2 (6 bases). Gene TRBJ2-5 matches the end of the DNA better, so the J call may be wrong. CDR1 and CDR2 (germline): MNHNS, SASEGT. The CDR3 contains 13 residues. CDR3 sequence (DNA): TGTGCCAGCAGTGAGGGACTCCGAGGGACCCAGTACTTC. As protein: CASSEGLRGTQYF.

This clonotype occurred a few times. This chain links TRBV5-1 with TRBJ2-5; D might be TRBD2 (5 bases). V lost 3 bases and J lost 5, with 29 bases in between. Germline-derived CDR1 and CDR2 are SGHRS and YFSETQ. The CDR3 runs 19 residues. CDR3: CASSSAPYTGLGPQETQYF. In DNA, the CDR3 is TGCGCCAGCAGCTCCGCCCCATATACCGGACTCGGTCCCCAGGAGACCCAGTACTTC.

CDR3: CASSLDLPAFEYTF. In DNA form, the CDR3 reads TGTGCCAGCAGCTTAGATCTTCCGGCCTTCGAGTACACCTTC. The V call is TRBV11-2, the J call TRBJ1-2; D is ambiguous. V was pared by 0 bases and J by 11 bases, with 16 bases between. CDR1 is SGHAT and CDR2 is FQNNGV in the germline V gene. The CDR3 runs 14 residues.

The chain recombines TRBV12-3 or TRBV12-4 with TRBJ2-7; D may be TRBD1 (6 bases). There are 12 residues in the CDR3. V shed 6 bases and J shed 6 bases, with 12 bases lying between them. CDR3 residues: CASRPQGPEQYF. CDR3 bases: TGTGCCAGCAGGCCACAGGGACCCGAGCAGTACTTC.

This clonotype was seen a few times. The chain's CDR3 is CASSLDRLHSPLHF. In DNA form, the CDR3 reads TGTGCCAGCAGTTTAGACAGGCTCCATTCACCCCTCCACTTT. V is TRBV12-3 or TRBV12-4 and J is TRBJ1-6; D possibly corresponds to TRBD1 (5 bases). V dropped 1 base and J dropped 8 bases, with 9 bases sitting between them. The CDR3 runs 14 residues.

This clonotype was detected a few times. The chain employs TRBV20-1 and TRBJ1-5; 9 positions match TRBD1. CDR1 DFQATT and CDR2 SNEGSKA come from the germline V gene (reference sequence). Germline trimming cut 5 bases from V and 7 bases from J; bases unmatched to any gene: 6. The CDR3 sequence is 13 residues long. The chain's CDR3 is CSAQQGAGQPQHF. The CDR3, as DNA: TGCAGTGCTCAACAGGGGGCCGGGCAGCCCCAGCATTTT.

The V and J genes are TRBV10-3 and TRBJ2-7; unclear D gene. There are 14 residues in the CDR3. Trimming removed 6 bases at V and 0 bases at J, with 12 bases between. CDR1 is ENHRY, CDR2 SYGVKD, per germline. CDR3 amino acids: CAIRPGGPSYEQYF. As DNA, the CDR3 is TGTGCCATCAGGCCGGGTGGGCCCTCCTACGAGCAGTACTTC.

This clonotype showed up just once. The chain has TRBV20-1 and TRBJ1-1; unclear D gene. Trimming pared 7 bases from V and 0 bases from J, leaving 9 bases between. CDR1 and CDR2 (germline): DFQATT, SNEGSKA (reference sequence). The CDR3 has 12 amino acids. DNA for the CDR3: TGCAGTGGGGTGGGGATGAACACTGAAGCTTTCTTT. Its protein is CSGVGMNTEAFF.

The rearrangement links TRBV11-2 to TRBJ1-4; no clear D. The germline V and J ends were trimmed by 7 bases and 4 bases, with 13 bases remaining between them. The germline CDR1 and CDR2 sequences are SGHAT and FQNNGV. The CDR3 sequence is 14 residues long. The CDR3 protein is CASMRPIFNEKLFF. CDR3 coding DNA: TGTGCCAGCATGAGACCCATCTTTAATGAAAAACTGTTTTTT.